This T cell receptor beta chain was identified in a study of T cells in localized non-small cell lung cancer. For this clone: Its antigen is unidentified.

Produced via immunoSEQ multiplex PCR; TCRdb's table is partial and in-frame only. Of under 45,000 clones listed, around 83% were seen once; the top ten hold 7.8%. The V end was cut by 6 bases, the J end by 9 bases, with 15 bases between. CDR3 length: 13 amino acids. Germline V gene data show CDR1 as MNHNY and CDR2 as SVGAGI (reference sequence). Study-wide results and caveats: Sequencing was limited to one tumor region, leaving the possibility of heterogeneity open. When the top 100 tumor clones were examined, a median approximately 62 of them also appeared in the adjacent lung, which was paired and uninvolved. Those with higher blood T cell density had longer overall survival. Highest T cell clonality was seen in uninvolved adjacent lung, surpassing that measured in tumor.

Sequences were derived from PBMCs, sampled before any cancer treatment. This chain connects TRBV6-6 to TRBJ1-3, with a possible D match to TRBD1 (5 bases). This TCR was sampled from a man between 40 and 70 years old with stage II lung adenocarcinoma. CDR3 loop: CASRVGGSGTIYF. CDR3 nucleotides: TGTGCCAGCAGGGTCGGGGGGAGCGGCACCATATATTTT.